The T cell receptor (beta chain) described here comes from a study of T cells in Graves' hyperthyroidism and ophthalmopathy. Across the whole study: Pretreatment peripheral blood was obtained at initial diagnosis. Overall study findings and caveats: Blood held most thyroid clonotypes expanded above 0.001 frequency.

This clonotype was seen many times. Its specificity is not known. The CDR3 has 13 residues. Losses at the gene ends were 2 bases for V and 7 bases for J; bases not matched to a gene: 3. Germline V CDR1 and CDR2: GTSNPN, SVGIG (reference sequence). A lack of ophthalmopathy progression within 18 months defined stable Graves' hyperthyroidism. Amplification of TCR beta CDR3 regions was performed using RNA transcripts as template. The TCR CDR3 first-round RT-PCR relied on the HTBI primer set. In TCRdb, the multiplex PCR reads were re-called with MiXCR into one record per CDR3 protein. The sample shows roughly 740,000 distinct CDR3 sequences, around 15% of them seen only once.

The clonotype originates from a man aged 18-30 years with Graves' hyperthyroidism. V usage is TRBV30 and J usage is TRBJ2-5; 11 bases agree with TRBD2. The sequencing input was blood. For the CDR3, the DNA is TGTGCCTGGAGTTCCGGGACTAGCGGGACCCAGTACTTC. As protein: CAWSSGTSGTQYF.